This T cell receptor beta chain comes out of a study of T cell changes during pregnancy in multiple sclerosis (dated by TCRdb to the late 2010s). About the investigation overall: Changes in the T cell repertoire over the course of pregnancy were examined in this study in women with multiple sclerosis.

Preparation of the library involved the immunoSEQ multiplex PCR assay. Not all clones reach the TCRdb copy of this immuneACCESS table, which keeps in-frame sequences only. Checked studies attribute under half of the gap to unresolved V genes and leave the rest unexplained. The sample table holds about 69,000 clones, of which roughly 90% were seen once. The ten most abundant clones make up roughly 1.4% of the sample. About this clone itself: Its recognized antigen is unknown. The sample holds no much larger clone one base away, and base qualities are not on file.

The source of this sequence is a female donor with multiple sclerosis, enrolled in a pregnancy study. The sample consisted of peripheral blood, taken in the third trimester of pregnancy.

The CDR3 in this case is CASSPDTGEGTEAFF. The DNA sequence is as follows: TGTGCCAGCTCACCAGACACTGGTGAGGGCACTGAAGCTTTCTTT. In this chain, TRBV18 is recombined with TRBJ1-1; no D gene can be assigned with confidence. Spanning cysteine to phenylalanine, the CDR3 consists of 15 amino acids. Of all the DNA, just the CDR3 is kept, 45 bases in frame from base 1. The CDR1 and CDR2 encoded by the germline V gene are KGHSH and LQKENI. At the junction V is shortened by 2 bases and J by 4 bases, with 14 bases in between.